These 9 T cell receptor beta chains were all obtained from the same sample, sequenced in a study of CD4 T cells in relation to SARS-CoV-2 and coronaviruses. Their antigens remain unidentified. Method: immunoSEQ multiplex PCR; TCRdb's copy keeps in-frame clones and lacks some. The table lists about 38,000 clones, more than 65% of them singletons, with approximately 5% in the top ten. The source material was naive CD4+ T cells from PBMCs, cultured in vitro. Subset: naive CD4+ T cells isolated by negative enrichment. The receptors derive from an adult with COVID-19.

This chain uses TRBV2 with TRBJ2-1, with 7 nucleotides matching TRBD2. This CDR3 region has 14 residues. J lost 8 bases, V lost 4 bases, and 8 bases had no gene match. Germline CDR1 SNHLY, CDR2 FYNNEI. The CDR3 bases are TGTGCCAGCAGTGTCGCGGGAGTAGGCGATGAGCAGTTCTTC. Translation gives CASSVAGVGDEQFF. Together with reference TRBV2 and TRBJ2-1, the CDR3 gives the full variable domain: EPEVTQTPSHQVTQMGQEVILRCVPISNHLYFYWYRQILGQKVEFLVSFYNNEISEKSEIFDDQFSVERPDGSNFTLKIRSTKLEDSAMYFCASSVAGVGDEQFFGPGTRLTVL.

The V and J genes are TRBV10-1 and TRBJ2-3; 12 positions agree with TRBD1. Germline-derived CDR1 and CDR2 are WNHNN and SYGVQD (reference sequence). There are 16 residues in the CDR3. V gave up 4 bases and J gave up 4 bases; unmatched junction bases: 6. CDR3 bases: TGCGCCAGCAGTGCGGGGGACAGGGGGCTTTCAGATACGCAGTATTTT. It is translated as CASSAGDRGLSDTQYF.

The J gene is TRBJ2-7, the V gene TRBV29-1, with 10 bases that match TRBD2. CDR1 SQVTM and CDR2 ANQGSEA come from the germline V gene. The CDR3 sequence is 13 residues long. V dropped 6 bases and J dropped 4; count of bases not matched to a gene: 6. This CDR3 reads CSVRAGGGYEQYF. For the CDR3, the DNA is TGCAGCGTGCGAGCGGGAGGGGGATACGAGCAGTACTTC.

J is TRBJ1-5 and V is TRBV6-2 or TRBV6-3; D unresolved. CDR1 MNHEY and CDR2 SVGEGT come from the germline V gene. V was clipped by 6 bases and J by 5 bases, with 11 bases between them. CDR3 size: 13 residues. The CDR3 sequence: CASSTKRHQPQHF. In DNA form, the CDR3 reads TGTGCCAGCAGCACAAAGAGACATCAGCCCCAGCATTTT.

This clone was seen a single time. CDR3 amino acids: CASSLDSRGQYF. DNA for the CDR3: TGTGCCAGCAGCTTAGACTCGAGGGGACAGTACTTC. This rearrangement joins TRBV11-2 to TRBJ2-7; D assignment may be TRBD1 or TRBD2 (5 bases each). This CDR3 is built from 12 residues. Trimming pared 0 bases from V and 10 bases from J, leaving 10 bases between. Looked up from germline, CDR1 is SGHAT and CDR2 is FQNNGV.

This chain uses TRBV24-1 with TRBJ1-1, with a possible D match to TRBD1 (5 bases). The germline V gene encodes CDR1 KGHDR and CDR2 SFDVKD. V lost 4 bases and J lost 1, with 9 bases in between. This CDR3 region has 14 residues. Here the CDR3 reads CATSDGTRNTEAFF. The DNA of the CDR3 is TGTGCCACCAGTGACGGGACGCGGAACACTGAAGCTTTCTTT.

V gene TRBV5-4 combines with J gene TRBJ2-7; 12 positions match TRBD1. The J segment lost 6 bases and the V segment lost 6 bases, leaving 13 bases of the junction unmatched. Germline-derived CDR1 and CDR2 are SGHNT and YYREEE (reference sequence). There are 16 residues in the CDR3. In DNA form, the CDR3 reads TGTGCCAGCAACCTTTGGGCGGGGACAGGGGGCTCCGAGCAGTACTTC. Its protein is CASNLWAGTGGSEQYF.

The chain carries TRBV4-2 and TRBJ2-6; TRBD2 might be the D (6 bases). The V end lost 1 base, the J end lost 3 bases, and 13 bases lay between the germline ends. CDR3 length equals 17 residues. CDR1 is LGHNA and CDR2 is YNFKEQ in the germline V gene. The CDR3: CASSQVGGEGGANVLTF. The CDR3 coding sequence is TGTGCCAGCAGCCAAGTAGGCGGGGAAGGTGGGGCCAACGTCCTGACTTTC.

The V call is TRBV24-1, the J call TRBJ2-1; 9 bases map to TRBD1. The J segment lost 2 bases and the V segment lost 2 bases, leaving 3 bases of the junction unmatched. CDR1 is KGHDR, CDR2 SFDVKD, per germline. This CDR3 is built from 16 residues. Here the CDR3 reads CATSDSGTGTYNEQFF. The CDR3 DNA is TGTGCCACCAGTGATTCCGGGACAGGGACCTACAATGAGCAGTTCTTC.